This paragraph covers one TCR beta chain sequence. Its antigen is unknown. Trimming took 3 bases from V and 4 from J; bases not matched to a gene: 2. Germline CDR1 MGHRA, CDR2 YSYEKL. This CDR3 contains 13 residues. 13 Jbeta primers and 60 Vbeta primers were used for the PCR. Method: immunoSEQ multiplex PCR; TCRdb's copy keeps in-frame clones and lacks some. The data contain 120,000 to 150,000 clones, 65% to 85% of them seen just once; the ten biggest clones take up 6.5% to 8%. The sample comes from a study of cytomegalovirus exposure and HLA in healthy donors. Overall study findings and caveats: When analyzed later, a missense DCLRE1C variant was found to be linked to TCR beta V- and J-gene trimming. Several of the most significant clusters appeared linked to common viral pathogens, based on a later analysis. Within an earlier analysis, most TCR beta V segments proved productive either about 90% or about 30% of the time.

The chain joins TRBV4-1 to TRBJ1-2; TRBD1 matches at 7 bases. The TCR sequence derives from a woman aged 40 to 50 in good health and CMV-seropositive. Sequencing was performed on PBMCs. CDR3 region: CASSQSGGYGYTF. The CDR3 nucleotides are TGCGCCAGCAGCCAGTCAGGGGGCTATGGCTACACCTTC.